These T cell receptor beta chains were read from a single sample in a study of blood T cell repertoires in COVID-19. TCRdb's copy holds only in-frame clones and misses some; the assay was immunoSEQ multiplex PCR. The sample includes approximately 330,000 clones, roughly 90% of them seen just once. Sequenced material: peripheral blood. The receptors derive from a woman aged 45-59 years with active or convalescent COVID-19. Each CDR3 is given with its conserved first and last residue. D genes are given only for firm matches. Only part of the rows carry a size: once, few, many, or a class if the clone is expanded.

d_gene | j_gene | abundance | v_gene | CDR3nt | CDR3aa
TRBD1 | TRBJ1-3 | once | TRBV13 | TGTGCCAGCAGCCCTAGTTATTGGACAGGGGGCCGCTTTAGCTCTGGAAACACCATATATTTT | CASSPSYWTGGRFSSGNTIYF
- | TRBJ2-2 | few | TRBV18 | TGTGCCAGCTCACCTCGACAGGACACGAGGACCGGGGAGCTGTTTTTT | CASSPRQDTRTGELFF
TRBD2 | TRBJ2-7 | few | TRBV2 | TGTGCCAGCAGAACACTAGCGGGGGCTCGTGAGCAGTACTTC | CASRTLAGAREQYF
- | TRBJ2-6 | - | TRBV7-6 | TGTGCCAGCAGCCCGACAGTGTCTGGGGCCAACGTCCTGACTTTC | CASSPTVSGANVLTF
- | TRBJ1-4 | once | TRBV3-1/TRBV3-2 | TGTGCCAGCAGCCAGAGGCAGACCAATGAAAAACTGTTTTTT | CASSQRQTNEKLFF
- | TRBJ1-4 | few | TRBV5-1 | TGCGCCAGCAGCTACGGACACTCTACTAATGAAAAACTGTTTTTT | CASSYGHSTNEKLFF
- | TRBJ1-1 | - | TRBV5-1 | TGCGCCAGCAGCTTATCAATAAACAGTCGAGACATGAACACTGAAGCTTTCTTT | CASSLSINSRDMNTEAFF
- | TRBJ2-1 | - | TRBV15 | TGTGCCACCAGCAGAGGATTCGTTAGCAACGGGGGCAATGAGCAGTTCTTC | CATSRGFVSNGGNEQFF
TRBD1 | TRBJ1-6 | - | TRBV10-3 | TGTGCCATCAGTACCCGACAGGGAGAATATGATTCACCCCTCCACTTT | CAISTRQGEYDSPLHF
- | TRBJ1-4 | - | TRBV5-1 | TGCGCCAGCAGCAAGGGACACCCCTTTAATGAAAAACTGTTTTTT | CASSKGHPFNEKLFF
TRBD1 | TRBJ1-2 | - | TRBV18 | TGTGCCAGCTCACGAACGGACAGGTACTCTAACTATGGCTACACCTTC | CASSRTDRYSNYGYTF
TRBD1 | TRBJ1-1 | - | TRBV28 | TGTGCCAGCAGTTTGCCCGGGACAGGGAGTCAACCAGCTTTCTTT | CASSLPGTGSQPAFF
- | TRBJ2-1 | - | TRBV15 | TGTGCCACCAGCAGAGCTGGCGGGAGTGGACAGGAGCAGTTCTTC | CATSRAGGSGQEQFF
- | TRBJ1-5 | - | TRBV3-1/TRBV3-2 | TGTGCCAGCAGCCAAGGGGGCAGGGATCAGCCCCAGCATTTT | CASSQGGRDQPQHF
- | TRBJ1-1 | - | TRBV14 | TGTGCCAGCAGCCAATGGGCGACAGAGAACACTGAAGCTTTCTTT | CASSQWATENTEAFF
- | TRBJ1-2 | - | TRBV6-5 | TGTGCCAGCAGTTATGGGGTCAGGGACTCTTATGGCTACACCTTC | CASSYGVRDSYGYTF
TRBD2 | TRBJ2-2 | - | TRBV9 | TGTGCCAGCAGCGTAGTCCCGGGAGGGGGGACCGGGGAGCTGTTTTTT | CASSVVPGGGTGELFF
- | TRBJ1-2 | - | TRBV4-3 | TGCGCCAGCAGCCAAGACGGACAGCGTGGCTACACCTTC | CASSQDGQRGYTF
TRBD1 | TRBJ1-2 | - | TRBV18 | TGTGCCAGCTCACCACCAATGGGACAGTCGGCTAACTATGGCTACACCTTC | CASSPPMGQSANYGYTF
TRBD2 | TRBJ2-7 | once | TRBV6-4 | TGTGCCAGCAGTAGAGGACTAGCGGGAGGTTGCGAGCAGTACTTC | CASSRGLAGGCEQYF
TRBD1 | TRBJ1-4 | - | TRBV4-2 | TGTGCCAGCAGCCTGTCCGGGACAGGGGATGAAAAACTGTTTTTT | CASSLSGTGDEKLFF
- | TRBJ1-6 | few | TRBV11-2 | TGTGCCAGCAGCTTAACAGGCAGAAACGATAATTCACCCCTCCACTTT | CASSLTGRNDNSPLHF
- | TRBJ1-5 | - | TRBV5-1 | TGCGCCAGCTGCTTGGGGGCGGGGGGTTTTAATCAGCCCCAGCATTTT | CASCLGAGGFNQPQHF
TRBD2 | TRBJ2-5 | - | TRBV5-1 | TGCGCCAGCCGACTAGCAGAAGAGACCCAGTACTTC | CASRLAEETQYF
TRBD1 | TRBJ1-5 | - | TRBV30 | TGTGCCTGGAGTGTACCCAGGGGGAAAGGCCAGCCCCAGCATTTT | CAWSVPRGKGQPQHF
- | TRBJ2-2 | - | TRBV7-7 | TGTGCTAGCAGCTTTCGCGGGGAGCTGTTTTTT | CASSFRGELFF
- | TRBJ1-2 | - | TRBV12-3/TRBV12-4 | TGTGCCAGCAGTTTTAGGGGTGGCTACACCTTC | CASSFRGGYTF
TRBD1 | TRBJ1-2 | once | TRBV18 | TGTGCCAGCTCACTTATGGGACAGGAATATGGCTACACCTTC | CASSLMGQEYGYTF
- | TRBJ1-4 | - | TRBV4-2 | TGTGCCAGCAGCCAAGAAAACGGACTATGGGGTGAAAAACTGTTTTTT | CASSQENGLWGEKLFF
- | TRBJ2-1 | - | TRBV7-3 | TGTGCCAGCAGTCGTACCGGGGACTCCTACAATGAGCAGTTCTTC | CASSRTGDSYNEQFF
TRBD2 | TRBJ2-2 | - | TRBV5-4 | TGTGCCAGCAGCTTGGCAGGGACTAGAAACACCGGGGAGCTGTTTTTT | CASSLAGTRNTGELFF
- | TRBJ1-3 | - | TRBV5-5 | TGTGCCAGCAGTCAAGGAGGGATCTCTGGAAACACCATATATTTT | CASSQGGISGNTIYF
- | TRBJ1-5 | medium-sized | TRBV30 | TGTGCCTGGAGTAGTTCCCCCCCGAGCTACAATCAGCCCCAGCATTTT | CAWSSSPPSYNQPQHF
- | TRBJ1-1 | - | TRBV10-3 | TGTGCCATCAGTGAGAACGCGGCCACCTACACTGAAGCTTTCTTT | CAISENAATYTEAFF
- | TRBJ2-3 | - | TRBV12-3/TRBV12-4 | TGTGCCACACGGGACACAACCACAGATACGCAGTATTTT | CATRDTTTDTQYF
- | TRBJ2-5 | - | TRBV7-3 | TGTGCCAGCAGCCCCGGTGTGGGCTACCAAGAGACCCAGTACTTC | CASSPGVGYQETQYF
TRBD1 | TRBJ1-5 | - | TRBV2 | TGTGCCAGCAGGCGTGCAGGGGGGATTGGGCAGCCCCAGCATTTT | CASRRAGGIGQPQHF
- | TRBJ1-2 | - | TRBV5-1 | TGCGCCAGCAGCTTGGTACCCCTCCGACAGGTTCCCTATGGCTACACCTTC | CASSLVPLRQVPYGYTF
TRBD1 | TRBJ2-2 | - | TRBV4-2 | TGTGCCAGCAGCCAAGAGGGACAGGGCGGATACGGGGAGCTGTTTTTT | CASSQEGQGGYGELFF
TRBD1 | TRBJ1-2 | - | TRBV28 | TGTGCCAGCAGTCCACGGGACAGGGGACCAAATGGCTACACCTTC | CASSPRDRGPNGYTF
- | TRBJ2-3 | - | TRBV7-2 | TGTGCCAGCAGCTGGAGAGGGATTCTCCCAGATACGCAGTATTTT | CASSWRGILPDTQYF
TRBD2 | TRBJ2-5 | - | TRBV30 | TGTGCCTGGAGTGGAGGGACTAAAGAGACCCAGTACTTC | CAWSGGTKETQYF